The sequence of this T cell receptor (beta chain) was determined in a study of shared clonotypes between healthy human individuals. Concerning this clone itself: Its specificity is not known.

Study-wide findings and caveats: Only blood was sampled; tissue repertoires likely differ.

TCRdb's table, derived via immunoSEQ multiplex PCR, lists solely in-frame clones and lacks some. The table lists around 1.1 million clones, roughly 80% of them singletons, with 0.7% to 0.95% in the top ten. Trimming removed 5 bases at V and 10 bases at J, with 12 bases between. Germline CDR1 MNHNS, CDR2 SASEGT. This CDR3 comprises 11 residues. Sequencing was performed on memory CD4+ T cells from PBMCs. Subset described: CD45RA-negative fraction. This TCR came from a man aged 18 to 35 in good health. Some clones in this sample may be carry-over from other donors' samples. The chain has TRBV6-1 and TRBJ2-7, with D tentatively TRBD2 (5 bases). CDR3: CASSYGDRQYF. In DNA, the CDR3 is TGTGCCAGCAGTTACGGGGATCGCCAGTACTTC.